The rows below give T cell receptor beta chains drawn from one sample of a study of vaccination effects on CD4 cells after COVID-19. These receptors' targets are unknown. Clones were sequenced by immunoSEQ multiplex PCR, and TCRdb holds only the in-frame ones, with some missing. Here the sample spans roughly 59,000 clones, around 80% being singletons. The sequences come from CD4+ T cells from PBMCs cultured with HCoV-OC43 spike peptides, collected after COVID-19 vaccination. These receptors all stem from a human donor who received a COVID-19 vaccine. Both conserved end residues are part of each CDR3. Fields, in order: D gene, V gene, J gene, clone size, CDR3 protein, CDR3 DNA. A D gene is named only where the DNA matches it firmly. Some rows have no size entry. The others give once, few or many, or a class for an expanded clone.

D gene: -; V gene: TRBV9; J gene: TRBJ2-2; clone size: -; CDR3 protein: CASSVEGGLWNTGELFF; CDR3 DNA: TGTGCCAGCAGCGTAGAGGGGGGACTTTGGAACACCGGGGAGCTGTTTTTT
D gene: -; V gene: TRBV15; J gene: TRBJ1-2; clone size: -; CDR3 protein: CATSREVGGDYGYTF; CDR3 DNA: TGTGCCACCAGCAGAGAAGTAGGGGGGGACTATGGCTACACCTTC
D gene: -; V gene: TRBV18; J gene: TRBJ1-1; clone size: -; CDR3 protein: CASSADRLNTEAFF; CDR3 DNA: TGTGCCAGCTCGGCGGACCGTCTGAACACTGAAGCTTTCTTT
D gene: -; V gene: TRBV7-2; J gene: TRBJ2-1; clone size: -; CDR3 protein: CASSLGSGGNNEQFF; CDR3 DNA: TGTGCCAGCAGCTTAGGATCCGGCGGAAACAATGAGCAGTTCTTC
D gene: TRBD1; V gene: TRBV12-3/TRBV12-4; J gene: TRBJ2-5; clone size: -; CDR3 protein: CASRLGGQETQYF; CDR3 DNA: TGTGCCAGCAGATTAGGGGGCCAGGAGACCCAGTACTTC
D gene: -; V gene: TRBV7-9; J gene: TRBJ1-1; clone size: few; CDR3 protein: CASGGYTEAFF; CDR3 DNA: TGTGCCAGCGGGGGGTACACTGAAGCTTTCTTT
D gene: -; V gene: TRBV7-2; J gene: TRBJ1-4; clone size: -; CDR3 protein: CASSSGTIKEKLFF; CDR3 DNA: TGTGCCAGCAGCTCCGGGACAATAAAGGAAAAACTGTTTTTT
D gene: TRBD1; V gene: TRBV18; J gene: TRBJ1-1; clone size: -; CDR3 protein: CASSPQGAPTNTEAFF; CDR3 DNA: TGTGCCAGCTCACCACAGGGGGCGCCTACCAACACTGAAGCTTTCTTT
D gene: -; V gene: TRBV5-1; J gene: TRBJ2-3; clone size: -; CDR3 protein: CASRRSFQGGTDTQYF; CDR3 DNA: TGCGCCAGCAGGAGGTCGTTCCAGGGCGGTACAGATACGCAGTATTTT
D gene: -; V gene: TRBV12-3/TRBV12-4; J gene: TRBJ1-5; clone size: -; CDR3 protein: CASSLERNQPQHF; CDR3 DNA: TGTGCCAGCAGTTTAGAGCGAAATCAGCCCCAGCATTTT
D gene: -; V gene: TRBV7-2; J gene: TRBJ2-3; clone size: -; CDR3 protein: CASSFYPGKDTQYF; CDR3 DNA: TGTGCCAGCAGCTTCTACCCCGGCAAAGATACGCAGTATTTT
D gene: -; V gene: TRBV11-2; J gene: TRBJ1-4; clone size: -; CDR3 protein: CASSRQATNEKLFF; CDR3 DNA: TGTGCCAGCAGTCGACAGGCAACTAATGAAAAACTGTTTTTT